The 26 T cell receptor beta chains listed next were all sequenced from one sample in a study of Graves' ophthalmopathy and Graves' hyperthyroidism. The study amplified TCR beta CDR3 regions using RNA transcripts. First-round RT-PCR employed HTBI primers, with a second-round multiplex PCR after it. A single record per CDR3 protein comes from TCRdb applying MiXCR to the multiplex PCR reads. The table shows roughly 170,000 distinct CDR3 sequences, with just under 40% occurring only once. The specimen sequenced was peripheral blood. These receptors were collected from a man aged 25-45 years with Graves' ophthalmopathy.

This clonotype has at least ten counts. The chain uses TRBV28 and TRBJ1-3; 9 bases match TRBD1. This CDR3 has 16 residues. V was clipped by 2 bases and J by 5 bases; unmatched bases: 7. The germline V gene encodes CDR1 MDHEN and CDR2 SYDVKM. The CDR3 loop reads CASSLPDRGFRNTIYF. The DNA of the CDR3 is TGTGCCAGCAGTTTACCAGACAGGGGGTTCCGAAACACCATATATTTT.

This clonotype has more than one count but fewer than ten. This chain links TRBV12-3 or TRBV12-4 with TRBJ1-1; D is undetermined. CDR3 length equals 13 residues. Trimming took 6 bases from V and 0 from J, leaving 8 bases between them. The CDR3 nucleotides are TGTGCCAGCAGGAGGGCCATGAACACTGAAGCTTTCTTT. Protein sequence: CASRRAMNTEAFF.

The rearrangement uses TRBV6-5 and TRBJ1-2; D gene unclear. V lost 0 bases and J lost 4, with 18 bases in between. CDR3 length: 17 residues. Germline lookup yields CDR1 MNHEY and CDR2 SVGAGI. The CDR3 nucleotides read TGTGCCAGCAGTTACTCGAGCTATAGAAGGGCGGGCTATGGCTACACCTTC. Encoded protein: CASSYSSYRRAGYGYTF.

This clonotype was picked up many times. The chain has TRBV6-2 or TRBV6-3 and TRBJ2-5, with 8 bases lining up with TRBD2. Germline trimming cut 7 bases from V and 12 bases from J; bases unmatched to any gene: 7. Looked up from germline, CDR1 is MNHEY and CDR2 is SVGEGT. The CDR3 extends over 11 amino acids. This chain's CDR3 is CASTEREKEYF. CDR3 nucleotide sequence: TGTGCCAGCACCGAGCGGGAGAAGGAGTACTTC.

The sample holds many counts of this clonotype. The V gene is TRBV11-1, the J gene TRBJ1-1, with 9 positions matching TRBD1. CDR1 SGHAT and CDR2 FQDESV come from the germline V gene (reference sequence). This CDR3 has 16 amino acids. V lost 5 bases and J lost 3; bases outside the gene matches: 10. In nucleotides, the CDR3 is TGTGCCAGCAGCCCGGAACAGGGGGCGCCGGACACTGAAGCTTTCTTT. Its translation: CASSPEQGAPDTEAFF.

The chain's CDR3 is CASSYLGRETEAFF. DNA for the CDR3: TGTGCCAGCAGTTACCTGGGCAGGGAGACTGAAGCTTTCTTT. The V gene is TRBV6-5, the J gene TRBJ1-1; TRBD1 might be the D (5 bases). V dropped 2 bases and J dropped 5 bases, with 12 bases sitting between them. Germline V CDR1 and CDR2: MNHEY, SVGAGI. The CDR3 is 14 amino acids.

This clonotype occurred many times. This chain joins TRBV11-3 and TRBJ2-3, with 7 bases lining up with TRBD1. The CDR3 spans 14 residues. Germline V CDR1 and CDR2: SGHNT, YENEEA. J gave up 5 bases and V 8 bases, and 10 bases lay outside the gene matches. The CDR3 DNA sequence: TGTGCCAGCCGAAAGACAGGGAATGAAGATACGCAGTATTTT. Residues: CASRKTGNEDTQYF.

This clonotype came up many times. This chain joins TRBV6-5 and TRBJ1-1; D may be TRBD1 (5 bases). This CDR3 is built from 16 residues. V gave up 6 bases and J gave up 0 bases, with 17 bases separating them. The germline V gene encodes CDR1 MNHEY and CDR2 SVGAGI. The CDR3 sequence: CASSLDSYHMNTEAFF. The CDR3 DNA follows: TGTGCCAGCAGCTTAGACAGCTACCATATGAACACTGAAGCTTTCTTT.

The sample holds many counts of this clonotype. This sequence joins TRBV28 and TRBJ1-2; perhaps TRBD1 as D (6 bases). The V end lost 6 bases, the J end lost 1 base, and 12 bases lay between the germline ends. Germline lookup yields CDR1 MDHEN and CDR2 SYDVKM. The CDR3 covers 14 residues. The CDR3 bases are TGTGCCAGCAGGAGACAGGTCCTTAACTATGGCTACACCTTC. It yields the protein CASRRQVLNYGYTF.

Ten or more counts support this clonotype. The gene calls are TRBV30 and TRBJ2-2, with TRBD2 matching over 7 bases. The CDR3 covers 14 residues. Trimming cost V 4 bases and J 7 bases; bases outside gene matches: 9. Per germline, CDR1 GTSNPN and CDR2 SVGIG (reference sequence). Here the CDR3 DNA reads TGTGCCTGGACAGGAGGGAGGGCCATCGGGGAGCTGTTTTTT. Its protein product is CAWTGGRAIGELFF.

This clonotype came up many times. This chain joins TRBV24-1 and TRBJ2-2, with 8 bases identical to TRBD2. V was clipped by 1 base and J by 3 bases; unmatched bases: 6. Per germline, CDR1 KGHDR and CDR2 SFDVKD. This CDR3 has 17 amino acids. CDR3 nucleotides: TGTGCCACCAGTGATTTTAAGCGGGAGTCGGACACCGGGGAGCTGTTTTTT. It translates to CATSDFKRESDTGELFF.

The chain has TRBV20-1 and TRBJ2-7; D call uncertain. CDR3 length: 13 amino acids. Trimming took 2 bases from V and 3 from J, leaving 11 bases between them. CDR1 and CDR2 from the germline V gene are DFQATT and SNEGSKA (reference sequence). The CDR3 DNA sequence: TGCAGTGCTAGATGGCAGGCGGTCTACGAGCAGTACTTC. Translated: CSARWQAVYEQYF.

This clonotype was counted at least ten times. The rearrangement joins TRBV2 to TRBJ2-2; D might be TRBD2 (5 bases). The germline V gene has CDR1 SNHLY and CDR2 FYNNEI. The CDR3 has 14 residues. Trimming cost V 1 base and J 5 bases, with 8 bases left between them. The DNA for the CDR3 is TGTGCCAGCAGTGAAGGGAGGAGAACCGGGGAGCTGTTTTTT. Encoded protein: CASSEGRRTGELFF.

This clonotype came up many times. The V gene is TRBV20-1, the J gene TRBJ2-5; 7 positions match TRBD2. The J segment lost 1 base and the V segment lost 0 bases, leaving 5 bases of the junction unmatched. CDR3 length equals 15 residues. CDR1 and CDR2 (germline): DFQATT, SNEGSKA (reference sequence). The CDR3 loop is CSARDAGDPQETQYF. CDR3 DNA sequence: TGCAGTGCTAGAGATGCGGGAGATCCCCAAGAGACCCAGTACTTC.

The chain uses TRBV6-5 and TRBJ2-7; D gene uncertain. CDR1 is MNHEY, CDR2 SVGAGI, per germline. The CDR3 sequence is 15 residues long. Trimming took off 0 bases at V and 2 bases at J, with 11 bases between the two ends. As DNA, the CDR3 is TGTGCCAGCAGTTACTCTGGGCACGGACCCTACGAGCAGTACTTC. Translating it yields CASSYSGHGPYEQYF.

This clonotype appeared many times. The chain couples TRBV24-1 to TRBJ1-3; no clear D gene. The CDR3 covers 18 residues. The germline gives CDR1 KGHDR, CDR2 SFDVKD. V lost 1 base, J lost 0 bases, and 15 bases lay in between. The DNA of the CDR3 is TGTGCCACCAGTGATTTTAAAACAGAAAGAAGCTCTGGAAACACCATATATTTT. Its translation: CATSDFKTERSSGNTIYF.

This clonotype has a count of ten or more. The chain employs TRBV6-2 or TRBV6-3 and TRBJ2-4, with D uncertain. The CDR3 contains 15 residues. The V and J ends lost 5 bases and 0 bases respectively, with 11 bases between them. Germline CDR1 reads MNHEY; CDR2 reads SVGEGT. DNA for the CDR3: TGTGCCAGCAGTGCCATTAAGGTAGCCAAAAACATTCAGTACTTC. It codes for CASSAIKVAKNIQYF.

The gene calls are TRBV12-3 or TRBV12-4 and TRBJ1-1, with D unclear. The V and J ends lost 4 bases and 0 bases respectively, with 15 bases between them. The CDR3 sequence is 16 residues long. The DNA of the CDR3 is TGTGCCAGCAGTTACCCAGGCGGGTCCCTGAACACTGAAGCTTTCTTT. It codes for CASSYPGGSLNTEAFF.

The table lists this clonotype with many counts. The V and J genes are TRBV5-1 and TRBJ1-1, with 7 bases matching TRBD1. The CDR3 loop spans 15 amino acids. The V segment lost 4 bases and the J segment 2 bases; nucleotides outside the gene matches: 8. Looked up from germline, CDR1 is SGHRS and CDR2 is YFSETQ. CDR3 amino acids: CASSPRGTANTEAFF. The CDR3 nucleotides read TGCGCCAGCAGCCCCAGAGGGACAGCTAACACTGAAGCTTTCTTT.

This clonotype showed up many times. This CDR3 is CAREKGETQYF. CDR3 DNA sequence: TGTGCCCGGGAAAAGGGGGAGACCCAGTACTTC. This chain links TRBV2 with TRBJ2-5; D possibly uses TRBD1 or TRBD2 (5 bases each). The CDR3 spans 11 residues. Germline lookup yields CDR1 SNHLY and CDR2 FYNNEI. Trimming removed 11 bases at V and 5 bases at J, with 12 bases between.

This clonotype was detected ten times or more. V and J are TRBV11-3 and TRBJ2-7; D gene ambiguous. Germline CDR1 is SGHNT and CDR2 is YENEEA. V was trimmed by 0 bases and J by 2 bases, leaving 8 bases between them. The CDR3 consists of 14 residues. CDR3 protein: CASSLESVAYEQYF. CDR3 coding DNA: TGTGCCAGCAGCTTAGAGAGTGTGGCCTACGAGCAGTACTTC.

The V and J genes are TRBV7-2 and TRBJ2-5; 10 nucleotides agree with TRBD1. The junction had 6 bases not matched to a gene; V was cut back by 4 bases and J by 4 bases. Germline CDR1 reads SGHTA; CDR2 reads FQGNSA. The CDR3 extends over 15 amino acids. The CDR3 spells CASSYDRGLGETQYF. CDR3 DNA: TGTGCCAGCAGCTACGACAGGGGGCTGGGAGAGACCCAGTACTTC.

This chain uses TRBV6-2 or TRBV6-3 with TRBJ1-1; TRBD1 is a possible D gene (6 bases). Germline CDR1 reads MNHEY; CDR2 reads SVGEGT. There are 13 residues in the CDR3. Trimming stripped 6 bases from V and 8 bases from J, with 16 bases between. The chain's CDR3 is CASRRVSDREAFF. The CDR3 coding sequence is TGTGCCAGCAGACGGGTATCGGACAGAGAAGCTTTCTTT.

This CDR3 is CASSEGTSGLNTGELFF. The CDR3, as DNA: TGTGCCAGCAGTGAGGGGACTAGCGGGCTCAACACCGGGGAGCTGTTTTTT. The V call is TRBV12-3 or TRBV12-4, the J call TRBJ2-2, with 12 bases fitting TRBD2. V lost 5 bases to trimming and J lost 2 bases; unmatched junction nucleotides: 6. The CDR3 totals 17 residues.

This clonotype was seen repeatedly, ten times or more. V usage is TRBV28 and J usage is TRBJ2-7, with no clear D. The CDR3 runs 13 residues. Germline loops: CDR1 MDHEN, CDR2 SYDVKM. V shed 5 bases and J shed 0 bases, with 8 bases lying between them. The CDR3 sequence is CASSLSSSYEQYF. The CDR3 bases are TGTGCCAGCAGTCTCAGTTCCTCCTACGAGCAGTACTTC.

This clonotype appeared many times. The chain recombines TRBV12-3 or TRBV12-4 with TRBJ1-5; 10 nucleotides align to TRBD1. This CDR3 has 15 amino acids. With 6 bases clipped from V and 7 bases from J, the junction kept 9 bases outside the gene matches. The CDR3 DNA reads TGTGCCAGCAGCCTCGGGACAGGGGCCTTGCAGCCCCAGCATTTT. Residues: CASSLGTGALQPQHF.